Sequencing of this T cell receptor (beta chain) was carried out in a study of T cell changes during pregnancy in multiple sclerosis. V was pared by 5 bases and J by 0 bases, with 6 bases of the junction left unmatched. Germline loops: CDR1 KGHSH, CDR2 LQKENI. The CDR3 spans 17 residues. The table came from immunoSEQ multiplex PCR; TCRdb's copy has only in-frame clones and leaves some out. The sample records tens of thousands of clones, about nine tenths being singletons. Sequencing was performed on peripheral blood, taken in the third trimester of pregnancy. This TCR derives from a female donor in good health, enrolled as a control in a pregnancy study. The chain joins TRBV18 to TRBJ2-6; the match to TRBD1 covers 8 bases. For the CDR3, the DNA is TGTGCCAGCTCATCGGGACAGGTAAGCTCTGGGGCCAACGTCCTGACTTTC. It codes for CASSSGQVSSGANVLTF.